Described below is a single T cell receptor (beta chain) sequence and its context. Its specificity is unknown. CDR3 size: 10 residues. The germline V and J ends were trimmed by 5 bases and 3 bases, with 3 bases remaining between them. CDR1 SGHDT and CDR2 YYEEEE come from the germline V gene. Researchers gathered lesional scalp punch biopsies and peripheral blood from patients with alopecia areata. Researchers picked out CD4+ and CD8+ T cells from PBMCs by sorting. TCR sequencing used cDNA made by reverse transcription of extracted RNA. Sequencing used immunoSEQ multiplex PCR; TCRdb keeps in-frame clones, though not all of them. The sample records 90,000 to 120,000 clones, 58% being singletons. This sample stems from a study of CD8+ T cells in alopecia areata. Whole-study findings and limits: With patients, TCR sharing proved less clear than in mice, a difference possibly related to HLA.

The receptor comes from a human donor with alopecia areata. The chain couples TRBV5-6 to TRBJ2-7, with D hard to call. What was sequenced was NKG2D-low CD8+ T cells sorted from blood. This CDR3 is CASRIYEQYF. In DNA, the CDR3 is TGTGCCAGCAGAATCTACGAGCAGTACTTC. The full variable domain, with the rest looked up from reference TRBV5-6 and TRBJ2-7, is DAGVTQSPTHLIKTRGQQVTLRCSPKSGHDTVSWYQQALGQGPQFIFQYYEEEERQRGNFPDRFSGHQFPNYSSELNVNALLLGDSALYLCASRIYEQYFGPGTRLTVT.